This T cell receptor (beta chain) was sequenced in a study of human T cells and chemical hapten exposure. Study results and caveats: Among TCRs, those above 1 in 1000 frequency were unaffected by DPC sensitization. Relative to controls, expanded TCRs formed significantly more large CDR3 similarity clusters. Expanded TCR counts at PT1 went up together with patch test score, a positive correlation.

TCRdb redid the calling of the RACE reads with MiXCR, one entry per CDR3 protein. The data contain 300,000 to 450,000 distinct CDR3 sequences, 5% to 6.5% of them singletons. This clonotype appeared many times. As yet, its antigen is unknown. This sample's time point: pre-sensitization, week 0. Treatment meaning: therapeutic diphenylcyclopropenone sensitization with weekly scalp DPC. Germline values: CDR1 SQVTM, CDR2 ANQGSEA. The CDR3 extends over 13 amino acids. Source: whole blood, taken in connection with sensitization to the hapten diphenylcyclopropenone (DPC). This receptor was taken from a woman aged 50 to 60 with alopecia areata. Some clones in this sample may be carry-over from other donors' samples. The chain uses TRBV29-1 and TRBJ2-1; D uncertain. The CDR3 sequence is CNYRALSYNEQFF. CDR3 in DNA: TGCAACTACCGGGCCCTCTCCTACAATGAGCAGTTCTTC.